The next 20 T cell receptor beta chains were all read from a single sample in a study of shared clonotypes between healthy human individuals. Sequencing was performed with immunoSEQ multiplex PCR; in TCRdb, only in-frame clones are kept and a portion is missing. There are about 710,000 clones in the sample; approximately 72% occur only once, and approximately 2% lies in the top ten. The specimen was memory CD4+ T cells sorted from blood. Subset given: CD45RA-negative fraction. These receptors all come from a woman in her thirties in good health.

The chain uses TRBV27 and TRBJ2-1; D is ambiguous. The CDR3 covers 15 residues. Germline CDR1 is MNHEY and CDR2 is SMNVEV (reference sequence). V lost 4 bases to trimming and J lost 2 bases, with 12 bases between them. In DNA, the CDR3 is TGTGCCAGCAGTTCAACCCCTCCCACCTACAATGAGCAGTTCTTC. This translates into CASSSTPPTYNEQFF.

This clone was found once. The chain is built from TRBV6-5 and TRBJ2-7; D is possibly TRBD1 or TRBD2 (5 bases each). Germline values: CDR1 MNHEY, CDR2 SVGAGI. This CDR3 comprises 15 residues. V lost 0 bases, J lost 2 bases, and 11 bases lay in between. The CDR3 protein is CASSYSGTATYEQYF. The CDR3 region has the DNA TGTGCCAGCAGTTACTCTGGGACGGCAACCTACGAGCAGTACTTC.

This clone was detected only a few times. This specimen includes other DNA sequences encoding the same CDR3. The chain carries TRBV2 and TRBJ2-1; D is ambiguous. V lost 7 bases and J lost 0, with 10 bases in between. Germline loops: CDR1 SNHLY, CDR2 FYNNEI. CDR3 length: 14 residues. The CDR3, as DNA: TGTGCCAGCACCCAGCTTACCTCCTACAATGAGCAGTTCTTC. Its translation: CASTQLTSYNEQFF. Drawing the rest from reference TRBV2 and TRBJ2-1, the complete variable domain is EPEVTQTPSHQVTQMGQEVILRCVPISNHLYFYWYRQILGQKVEFLVSFYNNEISEKSEIFDDQFSVERPDGSNFTLKIRSTKLEDSAMYFCASTQLTSYNEQFFGPGTRLTVL.

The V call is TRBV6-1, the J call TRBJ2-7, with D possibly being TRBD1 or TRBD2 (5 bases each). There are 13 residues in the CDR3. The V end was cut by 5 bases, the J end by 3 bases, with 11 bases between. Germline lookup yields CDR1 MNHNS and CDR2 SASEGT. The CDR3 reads CASSRDASYEQYF. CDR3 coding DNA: TGTGCCAGCAGTCGGGACGCAAGCTACGAGCAGTACTTC.

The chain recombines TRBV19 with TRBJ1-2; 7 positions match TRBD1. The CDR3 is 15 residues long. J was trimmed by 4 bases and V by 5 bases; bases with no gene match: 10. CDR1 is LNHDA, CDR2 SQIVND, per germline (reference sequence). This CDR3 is CASSQGTARSYGYTF. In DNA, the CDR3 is TGTGCCAGTAGTCAGGGGACAGCTCGATCCTATGGCTACACCTTC. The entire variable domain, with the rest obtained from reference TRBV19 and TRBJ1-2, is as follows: DGGITQSPKYLFRKEGQNVTLSCEQNLNHDAMYWYRQDPGQGLRLIYYSQIVNDFQKGDIAEGYSVSREKKESFPLTVTSAQKNPTAFYLCASSQGTARSYGYTFGSGTRLTVV.

The CDR3 spells CASSLNRVGYGYTF. The CDR3 DNA follows: TGTGCCAGCAGCTTGAACAGGGTCGGGTATGGCTACACCTTC. The chain uses TRBV5-6 and TRBJ1-2, with D possibly matching TRBD1 (6 bases). Trimming cost V 1 base and J 5 bases, with 12 bases left between them. In germline, CDR1 is SGHDT, CDR2 YYEEEE. This CDR3 has 14 amino acids.

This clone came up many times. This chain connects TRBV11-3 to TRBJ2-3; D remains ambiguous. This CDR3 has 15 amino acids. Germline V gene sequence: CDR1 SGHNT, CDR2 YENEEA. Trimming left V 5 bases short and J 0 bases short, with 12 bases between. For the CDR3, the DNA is TGTGCCAGCAGCCCGACCCCAGCGAGCACAGATACGCAGTATTTT. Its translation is CASSPTPASTDTQYF.

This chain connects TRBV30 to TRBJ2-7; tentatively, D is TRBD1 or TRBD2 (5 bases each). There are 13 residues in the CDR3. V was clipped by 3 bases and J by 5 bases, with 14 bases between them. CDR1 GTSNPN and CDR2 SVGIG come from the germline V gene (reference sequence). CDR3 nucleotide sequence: TGTGCCTGGAGGGACCGCTGGGGGAACGAGCAGTACTTC. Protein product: CAWRDRWGNEQYF.

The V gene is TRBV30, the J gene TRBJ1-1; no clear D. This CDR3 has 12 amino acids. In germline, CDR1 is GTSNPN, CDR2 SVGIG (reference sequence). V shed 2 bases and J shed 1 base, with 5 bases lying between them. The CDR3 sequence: CAWSLQNTEAFF. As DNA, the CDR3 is TGTGCCTGGAGTCTTCAGAACACTGAAGCTTTCTTT. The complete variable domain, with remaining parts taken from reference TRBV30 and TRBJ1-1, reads SQTIHQWPATLVQPVGSPLSLECTVEGTSNPNLYWYRQAAGRGLQLLFYSVGIGQISSEVPQNLSASRPQDRQFILSSKKLLLSDSGFYLCAWSLQNTEAFFGQGTRLTVV.

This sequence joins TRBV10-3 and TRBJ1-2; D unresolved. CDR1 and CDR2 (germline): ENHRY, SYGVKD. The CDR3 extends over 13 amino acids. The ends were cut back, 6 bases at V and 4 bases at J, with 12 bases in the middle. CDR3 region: CAISQERGYGYTF. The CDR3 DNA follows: TGTGCCATCAGCCAGGAACGGGGCTATGGCTACACCTTC.

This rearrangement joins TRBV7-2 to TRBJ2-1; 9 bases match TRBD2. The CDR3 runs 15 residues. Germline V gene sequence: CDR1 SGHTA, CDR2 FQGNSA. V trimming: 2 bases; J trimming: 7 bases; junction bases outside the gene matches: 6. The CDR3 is CASSLRAGGYNEQFF. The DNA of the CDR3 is TGTGCCAGCAGCTTAAGAGCGGGAGGATATAATGAGCAGTTCTTC.

The CDR3 bases are TGTGCCAGCTCAGGGACAGGGACCTCCTACAATGAGCAGTTCTTC. This gives the protein CASSGTGTSYNEQFF. J is TRBJ2-1 and V is TRBV18, with 9 bases lining up with TRBD1. The trim removed 5 bases at V and 0 bases at J, leaving 2 bases unmatched. Germline CDR1 and CDR2: KGHSH and LQKENI. The CDR3 length is 15 residues.

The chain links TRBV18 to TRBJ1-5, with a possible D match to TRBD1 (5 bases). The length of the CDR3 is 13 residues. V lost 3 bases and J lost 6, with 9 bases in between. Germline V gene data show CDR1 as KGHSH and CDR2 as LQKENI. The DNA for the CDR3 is TGTGCCAGCTCACCGGCCAGGGCTCAGCCCCAGCATTTT. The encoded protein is CASSPARAQPQHF.

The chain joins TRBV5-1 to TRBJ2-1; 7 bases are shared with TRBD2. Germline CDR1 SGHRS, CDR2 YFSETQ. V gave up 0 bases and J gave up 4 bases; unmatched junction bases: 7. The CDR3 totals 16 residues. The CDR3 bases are TGCGCCAGCAGCTTGGCCTCTAGCGGACTATACAATGAGCAGTTCTTC. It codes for CASSLASSGLYNEQFF. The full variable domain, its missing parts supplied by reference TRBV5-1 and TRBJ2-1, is KAGVTQTPRYLIKTRGQQVTLSCSPISGHRSVSWYQQTPGQGLQFLFEYFSETQRNKGNFPGRFSGRQFSNSRSEMNVSTLELGDSALYLCASSLASSGLYNEQFFGPGTRLTVL.

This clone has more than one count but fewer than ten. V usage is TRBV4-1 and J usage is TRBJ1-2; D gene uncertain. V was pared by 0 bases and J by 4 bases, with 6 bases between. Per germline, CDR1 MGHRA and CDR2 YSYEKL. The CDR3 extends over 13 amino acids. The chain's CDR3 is CASSQDESYGYTF. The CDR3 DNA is TGCGCCAGCAGCCAAGACGAAAGCTATGGCTACACCTTC.

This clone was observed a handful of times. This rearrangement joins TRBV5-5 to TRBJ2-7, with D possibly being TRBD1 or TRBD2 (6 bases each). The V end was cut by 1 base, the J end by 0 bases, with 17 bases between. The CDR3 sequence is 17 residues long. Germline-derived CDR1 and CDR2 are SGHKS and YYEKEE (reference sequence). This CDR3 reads CASSLSGGGASSYEQYF. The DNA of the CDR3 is TGTGCCAGCAGCTTGTCCGGGGGCGGGGCCAGCTCCTACGAGCAGTACTTC.

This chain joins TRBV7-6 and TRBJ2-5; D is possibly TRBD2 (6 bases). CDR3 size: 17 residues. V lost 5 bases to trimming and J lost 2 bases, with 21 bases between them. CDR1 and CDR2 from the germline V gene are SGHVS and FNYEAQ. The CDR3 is CASSPGTRLVYQETQYF. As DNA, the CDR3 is TGTGCCAGCAGCCCCGGGACTCGCCTAGTTTATCAAGAGACCCAGTACTTC. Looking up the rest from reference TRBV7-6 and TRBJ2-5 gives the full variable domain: GAGVSQSPRYKVTKRGQDVALRCDPISGHVSLYWYRQALGQGPEFLTYFNYEAQQDKSGLPNDRFSAERPEGSISTLTIQRTEQRDSAMYRCASSPGTRLVYQETQYFGPGTRLLVL.

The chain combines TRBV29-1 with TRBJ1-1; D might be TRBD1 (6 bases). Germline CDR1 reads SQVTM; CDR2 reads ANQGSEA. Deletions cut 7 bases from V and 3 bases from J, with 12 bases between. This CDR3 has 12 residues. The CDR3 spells CSGRRGDTEAFF. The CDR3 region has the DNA TGCAGCGGCAGAAGGGGGGACACTGAAGCTTTCTTT.

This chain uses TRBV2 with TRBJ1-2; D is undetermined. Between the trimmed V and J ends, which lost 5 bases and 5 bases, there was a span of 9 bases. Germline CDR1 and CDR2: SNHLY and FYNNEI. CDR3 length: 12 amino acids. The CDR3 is CASSNLPYGYTF. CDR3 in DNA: TGTGCCAGCAGTAACCTTCCTTATGGCTACACCTTC.

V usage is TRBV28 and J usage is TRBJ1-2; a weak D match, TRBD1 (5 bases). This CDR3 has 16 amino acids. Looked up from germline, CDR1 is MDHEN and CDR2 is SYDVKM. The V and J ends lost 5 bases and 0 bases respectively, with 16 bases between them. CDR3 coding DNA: TGTGCCAGCAGTCACTGGGGGAGGGATACTAACTATGGCTACACCTTC. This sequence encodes CASSHWGRDTNYGYTF.